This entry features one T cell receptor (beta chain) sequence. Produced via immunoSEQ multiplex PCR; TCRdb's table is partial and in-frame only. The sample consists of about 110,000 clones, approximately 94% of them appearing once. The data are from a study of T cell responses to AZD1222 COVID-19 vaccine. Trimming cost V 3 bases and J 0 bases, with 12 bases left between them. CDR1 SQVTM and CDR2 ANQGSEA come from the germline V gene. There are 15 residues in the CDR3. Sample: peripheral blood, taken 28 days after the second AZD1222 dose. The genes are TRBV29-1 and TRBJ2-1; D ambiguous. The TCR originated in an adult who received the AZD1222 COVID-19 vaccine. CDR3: CSVDRGESSYNEQFF. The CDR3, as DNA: TGCAGCGTTGATAGAGGAGAAAGCTCCTACAATGAGCAGTTCTTC.